This T cell receptor (beta chain) was recovered during a study of vaccination and CD4 T cells after COVID-19. Overall study context: Convalescent donors totaled six males and four females, including two who were Hispanic. Two-dose vaccination with either BNT162b2 or mRNA-1273 was given to participants.

Trimming removed 5 bases at V and 0 bases at J, with 19 bases between. Looked up from germline, CDR1 is LNHNV and CDR2 is YYDKDF (reference sequence). CDR3 size: 17 residues. Comments on this clonotype: What it binds is not known.

The sample's time point: late sampling 161 to 241 days after vaccination in a few convalescent patients. Broader study findings: SARS-CoV-2-reactive clonotypes rose nonsignificantly, with the median going from about 20 to 38. Early post-infection timepoints were not included, and relatively few convalescent patients were studied.

TCRdb analysed the PCR reads with MiXCR anew, one entry per CDR3 protein. The table lists roughly 30,000 distinct CDR3 sequences, under 65% of them singletons. The sequence derives from a human donor who had recovered from COVID-19. Source: CD4+ T cells from blood, taken about 7 months after SARS-CoV-2 vaccination. The V and J genes are TRBV15 and TRBJ1-1, with D possibly matching TRBD1 (5 bases). CDR3 residues: CATSLPYQAGMNTEAFF. The CDR3 nucleotides read TGTGCCACCAGCCTACCCTATCAGGCAGGGATGAACACTGAAGCTTTCTTT. Full variable domain (outside the CDR3, taken from reference TRBV15 and TRBJ1-1): DAMVIQNPRYQVTQFGKPVTLSCSQTLNHNVMYWYQQKSSQAPKLLFHYYDKDFNNEADTPDNFQSRRPNTSFCFLDIRSPGLGDTAMYLCATSLPYQAGMNTEAFFGQGTRLTVV.